These 27 T cell receptor beta chains were all obtained from the same sample, sequenced in a study of shared clonotypes between healthy human individuals. Sequencing used immunoSEQ multiplex PCR; TCRdb keeps in-frame clones, though not all of them. The sample yields some 680,000 clones, around 73% seen once. The sequenced sample consisted of memory CD4+ T cells sorted from blood. Noted subset: CD45RA-negative fraction. These receptor sequences come from a woman in her twenties or thirties in good health.

The chain joins TRBV15 to TRBJ1-3; D is possibly TRBD1 (6 bases). The CDR3 contains 18 residues. The germline gives CDR1 LNHNV, CDR2 YYDKDF (reference sequence). Trimming took 8 bases from V and 0 from J, leaving 23 bases between them. The CDR3 spells CATSSPTRGPGSGNTIYF. The CDR3, as DNA: TGTGCCACCTCCAGTCCCACACGGGGGCCCGGCTCTGGAAACACCATATATTTT. Using reference TRBV15 and TRBJ1-3 for the parts outside the CDR3, the full variable domain is DAMVIQNPRYQVTQFGKPVTLSCSQTLNHNVMYWYQQKSSQAPKLLFHYYDKDFNNEADTPDNFQSRRPNTSFCFLDIRSPGLGDTAMYLCATSSPTRGPGSGNTIYFGEGSWLTVV.

This clone was found a few times. The V call is TRBV6-1, the J call TRBJ1-1; D not resolved. CDR3 length equals 14 residues. Germline assignment: CDR1 MNHNS and CDR2 SASEGT. Between the trimmed V and J ends, which lost 7 bases and 5 bases, there was a span of 17 bases. This chain's CDR3 is CASTPDMGFTEAFF. CDR3 nucleotide sequence: TGTGCCAGCACCCCCGACATGGGGTTTACTGAAGCTTTCTTT.

The genes are TRBV28 and TRBJ1-1, with D possibly TRBD1 on 5 matching bases. The germline V and J ends were trimmed by 4 bases and 10 bases, with 16 bases remaining between them. The CDR3 is 13 amino acids. Germline values: CDR1 MDHEN, CDR2 SYDVKM. The chain's CDR3 is CASSWATRGVAFF. CDR3 sequence (DNA): TGTGCCAGCAGTTGGGCCACACGGGGGGTAGCTTTCTTT.

CDR3 sequence reads: CASSRVGKLAQPQHF. Written as DNA, the CDR3 is TGTGCCAGCAGCCGCGTGGGTAAGTTGGCGCAGCCCCAGCATTTT. The chain links TRBV28 to TRBJ1-5; D remains unclear. CDR3 size: 15 residues. V lost 6 bases, J lost 7 bases, and 19 bases lay in between. Germline V gene sequence: CDR1 MDHEN, CDR2 SYDVKM.

The table lists this clone with many counts. The chain combines TRBV7-3 with TRBJ2-2; tentative D call: TRBD1 (6 bases). The CDR3 spans 16 residues. With 0 bases removed from V and 4 bases from J, the gap between germline ends came to 12 bases. Germline V CDR1 and CDR2: SGHTA, FQGTGA. The CDR3 nucleotides are TGTGCCAGCAGCTTAACGTCTAGCAGGGGCACCGGGGAGCTGTTTTTT. Translating it yields CASSLTSSRGTGELFF.

Turning to this clone: This specimen includes other DNA sequences encoding the same CDR3. The V call is TRBV6-6, the J call TRBJ2-5; possible D gene TRBD2, 6 bases. The CDR3 covers 13 residues. The V end was cut by 6 bases, the J end by 5 bases, with 13 bases between. Germline V CDR1 and CDR2: MNHNY, SVGAGI (reference sequence). CDR3 coding DNA: TGTGCCAGCAGCTACCCTGGGGGGGAGACCCAGTACTTC. This gives the protein CASSYPGGETQYF.

V gene TRBV21-1 combines with J gene TRBJ1-1. TRBV21-1 constitutes a pseudogene. The CDR3 has 18 residues. In DNA, the CDR3 is TGTGCCAGCAGCAATTTTGAACCTTCACCCCCATCGAACACTGAAGCTTTCTTT. This translates into CASSNFEPSPPSNTEAFF.

The chain employs TRBV6-1 and TRBJ2-5; D is uncertain. Germline values: CDR1 MNHNS, CDR2 SASEGT. V was pared by 6 bases and J by 5 bases, with 13 bases between. The CDR3 extends over 13 amino acids. Here the CDR3 reads CASSQRRLETQYF. The CDR3, as DNA: TGTGCCAGCAGCCAGAGGCGGTTGGAGACCCAGTACTTC.

This chain connects TRBV7-9 to TRBJ1-2; D not certain. The CDR3 spans 19 residues. The V and J ends lost 1 base and 0 bases respectively, with 21 bases between them. Germline V gene lookup returns CDR1 SEHNR and CDR2 FQNEAQ (reference sequence). CDR3 protein: CASSLVFRDSRTTNYGYTF. CDR3 nucleotides: TGTGCCAGCAGCTTAGTTTTTAGAGACTCTCGTACTACTAACTATGGCTACACCTTC.

The gene calls are TRBV19 and TRBJ2-4, with 12 positions matching TRBD1. The junction had 5 bases not matched to a gene; V was cut back by 7 bases and J by 7 bases. The CDR3 is 14 residues long. Germline V gene sequence: CDR1 LNHDA, CDR2 SQIVND (reference sequence). As DNA, the CDR3 is TGTGCCAGTACCGTGGGACAGGGGGCGAACATTCAGTACTTC. It translates to CASTVGQGANIQYF.

This clone was recorded once. Additional DNA sequences in this sample encode the identical CDR3. J is TRBJ2-2 and V is TRBV30; D might be TRBD2 (5 bases). V was cut by 5 bases and J by 1 base, with 20 bases left in between. The CDR3 has 17 residues. Germline-derived CDR1 and CDR2 are GTSNPN and SVGIG (reference sequence). For the CDR3, the DNA is TGTGCCTGGTATGACGGGTTGGGAGCGTTGAACACCGGGGAGCTGTTTTTT. It encodes CAWYDGLGALNTGELFF. Full variable domain (missing parts from reference TRBV30 and TRBJ2-2): SQTIHQWPATLVQPVGSPLSLECTVEGTSNPNLYWYRQAAGRGLQLLFYSVGIGQISSEVPQNLSASRPQDRQFILSSKKLLLSDSGFYLCAWYDGLGALNTGELFFGEGSRLTVL.

This rearrangement joins TRBV2 to TRBJ2-1; TRBD2 aligns across 11 bases. V was pared by 10 bases and J by 3 bases, with 8 bases of the junction left unmatched. The germline V gene encodes CDR1 SNHLY and CDR2 FYNNEI. The CDR3 has 15 residues. In DNA form, the CDR3 reads TGTGCCACCAGGAGGACTAGCGGGTTCTACAATGAGCAGTTCTTC. Residues: CATRRTSGFYNEQFF.

This chain joins TRBV9 and TRBJ2-1, with a weak D call TRBD2 (6 bases). The CDR3 spans 17 residues. Germline V lookup: CDR1 SGDLS, CDR2 YYNGEE. Trimming took 0 bases from V and 1 from J, leaving 14 bases between them. The CDR3 region has the DNA TGTGCCAGCAGCGTAGGGTTTGCGGGAAAGTCCTACAATGAGCAGTTCTTC. This gives the protein CASSVGFAGKSYNEQFF.

This clone showed up just once. Other DNA sequences from this sample encode an identical CDR3 as well. The CDR3 coding sequence is TGCGCCAGCAAAGGCGGCGCGAACACCGGGGAGCTGTTTTTT. Translation gives CASKGGANTGELFF. V and J are TRBV10-2 and TRBJ2-2; D is unclear. CDR1 and CDR2 from the germline V gene are WSHSY and SAAADI. The germline V and J ends were trimmed by 7 bases and 0 bases, with 9 bases remaining between them. The CDR3 consists of 14 residues.

The gene calls are TRBV28 and TRBJ1-1; D not certain. Germline CDR1 MDHEN, CDR2 SYDVKM. There are 15 residues in the CDR3. Trimming removed 1 base at V and 4 bases at J, with 13 bases between. In DNA form, the CDR3 reads TGTGCCAGCAGTTTATCGGGGAATCTGGCCACTGAAGCTTTCTTT. Its translation: CASSLSGNLATEAFF. Looking up the rest from reference TRBV28 and TRBJ1-1 gives the full variable domain: DVKVTQSSRYLVKRTGEKVFLECVQDMDHENMFWYRQDPGLGLRLIYFSYDVKMKEKGDIPEGYSVSREKKERFSLILESASTNQTSMYLCASSLSGNLATEAFFGQGTRLTVV.

The V gene is TRBV6-6, the J gene TRBJ1-2; 8 bases match TRBD1. J was trimmed by 8 bases and V by 5 bases; bases with no gene match: 10. The CDR3 has 14 amino acids. The germline V gene encodes CDR1 MNHNY and CDR2 SVGAGI (reference sequence). The CDR3 reads CASSEGQGAKGYTF. The CDR3 coding sequence is TGTGCCAGCAGTGAGGGCCAGGGGGCTAAGGGCTACACCTTC.

The V gene is TRBV6-6, the J gene TRBJ2-5, with TRBD1 matching 9 bases. There are 15 residues in the CDR3. The germline V gene has CDR1 MNHNY and CDR2 SVGAGI (reference sequence). J gave up 5 bases and V 6 bases, and 10 bases lay outside the gene matches. This CDR3 is CASSWPGQGAETQYF. CDR3 nucleotides: TGTGCCAGCAGCTGGCCGGGACAGGGCGCGGAGACCCAGTACTTC.

The V call is TRBV2, the J call TRBJ2-7, with 9 bases fitting TRBD2. The V gene's germline CDR1 is SNHLY and CDR2 FYNNEI. The V segment lost 5 bases and the J segment 5 bases; nucleotides outside the gene matches: 7. The CDR3 has 14 residues. This CDR3 is CASSRTSVIDEQYF. The CDR3 nucleotides are TGTGCCAGCAGTCGGACTAGCGTAATCGACGAGCAGTACTTC.

The J gene is TRBJ2-7, the V gene TRBV27; TRBD2 matches 7 bases. V lost 1 base, J lost 3 bases, and 3 bases stayed unmatched. CDR3 length: 14 residues. Per germline, CDR1 MNHEY and CDR2 SMNVEV (reference sequence). CDR3 sequence (DNA): TGTGCCAGCAGTTTATTGGGGGGGGACTACGAGCAGTACTTC. Translating gives CASSLLGGDYEQYF.

This chain links TRBV29-1 with TRBJ2-5; the match to TRBD2 covers 7 bases. The junction had 10 bases not matched to a gene; V was cut back by 1 base and J by 2 bases. The germline CDR1 and CDR2 sequences are SQVTM and ANQGSEA. The CDR3 loop spans 16 amino acids. The DNA for the CDR3 is TGCAGCGTTGAAGCTGGACTAGGCCCTTTACAAGAGACCCAGTACTTC. Its protein product is CSVEAGLGPLQETQYF. Combining the CDR3 with reference TRBV29-1 and TRBJ2-5 gives the whole variable domain SAVISQKPSRDICQRGTSLTIQCQVDSQVTMMFWYRQQPGQSLTLIATANQGSEATYESGFVIDKFPISRPNLTFSTLTVSNMSPEDSSIYLCSVEAGLGPLQETQYFGPGTRLLVL.

This clone occurred once. The chain employs TRBV6-1 and TRBJ1-5; D may be TRBD1 (5 bases). V lost 7 bases and J 6 bases, leaving 16 bases between the germline ends. Germline lookup yields CDR1 MNHNS and CDR2 SASEGT. CDR3 size: 14 residues. CDR3 region: CASIQGGEGQPQHF. The DNA of the CDR3 is TGTGCCAGCATCCAAGGAGGGGAAGGTCAGCCCCAGCATTTT.

The chain is built from TRBV28 and TRBJ1-2; possible D gene TRBD1, 6 bases. Looked up from germline, CDR1 is MDHEN and CDR2 is SYDVKM. The ends were cut back, 3 bases at V and 7 bases at J, with 18 bases in the middle. This CDR3 is built from 15 residues. CDR3 bases: TGTGCCAGCAGTTTGACAGGATTCCAATTAAGTGGCTACACCTTC. Protein: CASSLTGFQLSGYTF.

The sample holds a few counts of this clone. The CDR3 reads CASSPGTQGPDTQYF. The CDR3, as DNA: TGCGCCAGCAGCCCCGGGACCCAAGGGCCAGATACGCAGTATTTT. The chain links TRBV5-1 to TRBJ2-3; D may be TRBD1 or TRBD2 (5 bases each). V lost 4 bases to trimming and J lost 4 bases, with 16 bases between them. Germline V lookup: CDR1 SGHRS, CDR2 YFSETQ. The CDR3 sequence is 15 residues long.

The rearrangement links TRBV10-2 to TRBJ2-7, with 8 bases fitting TRBD2. Trimming took 3 bases from V and 2 from J; bases not matched to a gene: 6. The CDR3 sequence is 15 residues long. The germline CDR1 and CDR2 sequences are WSHSY and SAAADI. This CDR3 reads CASSELADRPYEQYF. DNA of the CDR3: TGCGCCAGCAGTGAACTAGCGGATCGCCCCTACGAGCAGTACTTC.

V is TRBV5-5 and J is TRBJ1-1, with D hard to call. V lost 2 bases and J 3 bases, leaving 14 bases between the germline ends. Germline values: CDR1 SGHKS, CDR2 YYEKEE (reference sequence). The CDR3 runs 15 residues. Here the CDR3 DNA reads TGTGCCAGCAGCTTTTTAGGTGGGTCGGACACTGAAGCTTTCTTT. As protein: CASSFLGGSDTEAFF.

This clone turned up a few times. The rearrangement links TRBV4-1 to TRBJ2-6, with a tentative D call TRBD1 (5 bases). The CDR3 runs to 16 residues. The germline CDR1 and CDR2 sequences are MGHRA and YSYEKL. V was shortened by 4 bases and J by 0 bases, with 10 bases between the two germline ends. The CDR3 sequence is CASSPKQDSGANVLTF. The CDR3 region has the DNA TGCGCCAGCAGCCCAAAACAGGACTCTGGGGCCAACGTCCTGACTTTC.

V gene TRBV18 combines with J gene TRBJ2-3; TRBD2 agrees at 13 bases. Germline CDR1 is KGHSH and CDR2 is LQKENI. Unmatched junction bases numbered 6, after V lost 5 bases and J lost 4 bases. The CDR3 consists of 16 residues. As DNA, the CDR3 is TGTGCCAGCTCAGCGGGACTAGCGGGAAAGGCAGATACGCAGTATTTT. It codes for CASSAGLAGKADTQYF. The entire variable domain, with the rest obtained from reference TRBV18 and TRBJ2-3, is as follows: NAGVMQNPRHLVRRRGQEARLRCSPMKGHSHVYWYRQLPEEGLKFMVYLQKENIIDESGMPKERFSAEFPKEGPSILRIQQVVRGDSAAYFCASSAGLAGKADTQYFGPGTRLTVL.